This is a list of T cell receptor beta chains from one sample in a study of shared clonotypes between healthy human individuals. Some clones are missing from TCRdb's copy, which holds only in-frame ones; the method was immunoSEQ multiplex PCR. Of a few million clones in the sample, 93% were seen once. The sample comprised naive CD4+ T cells from PBMCs. The receptors here all came from a man between 18 and 29 years old in good health. Some clones in this sample may be carry-over from other donors' samples. The CDR3 runs from the conserved cysteine through the conserved F or W. D genes are given only for firm matches. Expanded clones are given a class, and other clones once, few, many or no size at all.

13	TRBV5-6	NA	NA	TRBJ1-2	CASSEQGIYGYTF	TGTGCCAGCAGCGAACAGGGAATTTATGGCTACACCTTC
16	TRBV28	NA	NA	TRBJ2-2	CASSYNRVRRTGELFF	TGTGCCAGCAGTTACAACCGGGTCCGGAGGACCGGGGAGCTGTTTTTT
17	TRBV4-1	NA	NA	TRBJ1-5	CASSQVQGWPGSQPQHF	TGCGCCAGCAGCCAAGTTCAGGGGTGGCCTGGGTCTCAGCCCCAGCATTTT
13	TRBV19	NA	NA	TRBJ2-1	CASNAGITNEQFF	TGTGCCAGTAACGCTGGGATTACCAATGAGCAGTTCTTC
17	TRBV10-3	NA	NA	TRBJ2-2	CAISEPAEGRNTGELFF	TGTGCCATCAGTGAGCCGGCAGAGGGAAGGAACACCGGGGAGCTGTTTTTT
14	TRBV5-1	NA	TRBD1	TRBJ1-2	CASSLSAGGKGYTF	TGCGCCAGCAGCCTTTCCGCAGGGGGCAAAGGCTACACCTTC
16	TRBV28	NA	NA	TRBJ1-5	CASKPRPNYGNQPQHF	TGTGCCAGCAAACCACGCCCAAACTATGGCAATCAGCCCCAGCATTTT
16	TRBV7-3	NA	TRBD2	TRBJ2-1	CASSSRVAGDYNEQFF	TGTGCCAGCAGCTCCCGTGTAGCGGGGGATTACAATGAGCAGTTCTTC
16	TRBV27	NA	NA	TRBJ2-3	CASRPPGRILTDTQYF	TGTGCCAGCAGACCCCCTGGGCGGATCCTCACAGATACGCAGTATTTT
14	TRBV4-1	few	TRBD1	TRBJ2-7	CASRYGQGDGEQYF	TGCGCCAGCAGGTATGGACAGGGAGACGGCGAGCAGTACTTC
14	TRBV4-2	NA	NA	TRBJ1-1	CASSPSDRNTEAFF	TGTGCCAGCAGCCCCTCGGACAGAAACACTGAAGCTTTCTTT
14	TRBV28	NA	NA	TRBJ2-7	CASSLVGISYEQYF	TGTGCCAGCAGTTTAGTGGGCATCTCCTACGAGCAGTACTTC
17	TRBV19	once	NA	TRBJ1-5	CASSILPIGGDNQPQHF	TGTGCCAGTAGTATCCTTCCCATCGGAGGGGACAATCAGCCCCAGCATTTT
14	TRBV7-3	NA	NA	TRBJ2-1	CASSLDFPYNEQFF	TGTGCCAGCAGCTTGGACTTTCCGTACAATGAGCAGTTCTTC
12	TRBV30	NA	NA	TRBJ1-2	CAWRDNFYGYTF	TGTGCCTGGAGGGACAACTTCTATGGCTACACCTTC
15	TRBV18	NA	TRBD1	TRBJ1-1	CASSLRTGENTEAFF	TGTGCCAGCTCACTTAGGACAGGAGAGAACACTGAAGCTTTCTTT
15	TRBV28	NA	NA	TRBJ1-1	CASRIRQATNTEAFF	TGTGCCAGCAGAATAAGACAGGCCACGAACACTGAAGCTTTCTTT
12	TRBV2	few	NA	TRBJ2-1	CASTQAYNEQFF	TGTGCCAGCACCCAGGCCTACAATGAGCAGTTCTTC
14	TRBV11-2	NA	NA	TRBJ2-1	CASITSTAYNEQFF	TGTGCCAGCATCACTTCTACGGCCTACAATGAGCAGTTCTTC
14	TRBV2	NA	TRBD1	TRBJ2-5	CASSRDRGEETQYF	TGTGCCAGCAGTCGGGACAGGGGTGAAGAGACCCAGTACTTC
17	TRBV27	NA	NA	TRBJ2-6	CASSPRAGPAGANVLTF	TGTGCCAGCAGTCCCCGGGCAGGTCCGGCTGGGGCCAACGTCCTGACTTTC
13	TRBV6-5	NA	NA	TRBJ1-1	CASSWAVRTEAFF	TGTGCCAGCAGCTGGGCTGTTCGCACTGAAGCTTTCTTT
11	TRBV20-1	few	NA	TRBJ1-5	CSASPSVAQHF	TGCAGTGCCTCACCATCGGTGGCCCAGCATTTT
14	TRBV2	NA	NA	TRBJ1-1	CASSGEGMGTEAFF	TGTGCCAGCAGTGGGGAGGGAATGGGGACTGAAGCTTTCTTT
15	TRBV4-2	NA	NA	TRBJ1-2	CASSQAQGYDYGYTF	TGTGCCAGCAGCCAAGCTCAGGGATACGACTATGGCTACACCTTC
15	TRBV18	NA	NA	TRBJ2-5	CASSPGTRSPGTQYF	TGTGCCAGCTCACCCGGGACACGTTCTCCGGGAACCCAGTACTTC
13	TRBV5-8	NA	NA	TRBJ1-2	CASSFGRESGYTF	TGTGCCAGCAGCTTTGGCAGGGAAAGTGGCTACACCTTC
16	TRBV5-1	once	TRBD1	TRBJ1-1	CASSLYAGQTNTEAFF	TGCGCCAGCAGCTTGTACGCGGGACAGACGAACACTGAAGCTTTCTTT
16	TRBV19	once	TRBD1	TRBJ2-2	CASSQRTGRGAGELFF	TGTGCCAGTAGTCAAAGGACAGGGCGGGGTGCCGGGGAGCTGTTTTTT
16	TRBV7-8	NA	TRBD2	TRBJ2-7	CASSLLAGGNSYEQYF	TGTGCCAGCAGCTTATTAGCGGGAGGGAACTCCTACGAGCAGTACTTC
14	TRBV6-6	NA	NA	TRBJ2-7	CASRQGLLSYEQYF	TGTGCCAGCAGGCAGGGCCTCCTCTCCTACGAGCAGTACTTC
15	TRBV6-5	once	NA	TRBJ1-1	CASSYSKQGVTEAFF	TGTGCCAGCAGTTACTCGAAGCAGGGTGTCACTGAAGCTTTCTTT
15	TRBV6-5	NA	NA	TRBJ2-7	CASSYGPPWGNEQYF	TGTGCCAGCAGTTATGGGCCTCCCTGGGGGAACGAGCAGTACTTC
16	TRBV12-2	NA	NA	TRBJ2-3	CASRLAALKGRDTQYF	TGTGCAAGTCGCTTAGCGGCCCTCAAGGGGAGAGATACGCAGTATTTT
15	TRBV7-3	NA	NA	TRBJ2-5	CASSLSPRVGETQYF	TGTGCCAGCAGCTTATCCCCCAGGGTCGGGGAGACCCAGTACTTC
17	TRBV2	NA	NA	TRBJ2-7	CASLKPQNRGGSYEQYF	TGTGCCAGCCTAAAACCGCAGAACCGGGGCGGAAGCTACGAGCAGTACTTC
17	TRBV7-2	NA	NA	TRBJ1-4	CASSLGLMRGTYEKLFF	TGTGCCAGCAGCTTAGGTCTCATGCGAGGGACTTATGAAAAACTGTTTTTT
15	TRBV6-1	NA	NA	TRBJ2-3	CASSDTRGAKDTQYF	TGTGCCAGCAGTGATACCCGGGGGGCAAAAGATACGCAGTATTTT
15	TRBV4-2	NA	TRBD1	TRBJ2-1	CASSQGFGTGNEQFF	TGTGCCAGCAGCCAAGGTTTTGGGACAGGCAATGAGCAGTTCTTC
11	TRBV20-1	NA	NA	TRBJ2-3	CSAPGGDTQYF	TGCAGTGCCCCCGGGGGAGATACGCAGTATTTT
15	TRBV11-3	NA	NA	TRBJ2-7	CASSLGGPIGYEQYF	TGTGCCAGCAGCTTAGGGGGTCCAATCGGCTACGAGCAGTACTTC
16	TRBV19	NA	NA	TRBJ2-5	CASSTVTGSYTETQYF	TGTGCCAGTAGTACCGTAACAGGGTCCTACACCGAGACCCAGTACTTC
15	TRBV5-8	NA	NA	TRBJ1-3	CASSLNYHSGNTIYF	TGTGCCAGCAGCTTAAACTATCACTCTGGAAACACCATATATTTT
15	TRBV7-2	NA	NA	TRBJ2-1	CASSLVADSYNEQFF	TGTGCCAGCAGCTTAGTAGCAGACTCCTACAATGAGCAGTTCTTC
16	TRBV5-1	once	TRBD2	TRBJ2-2	CASSGGLAGVSGELFF	TGCGCCAGCAGCGGCGGACTAGCGGGAGTTTCCGGGGAGCTGTTTTTT
13	TRBV4-1	NA	NA	TRBJ2-3	CASSSSGTDTQYF	TGCGCCAGCAGCTCGTCAGGGACAGATACGCAGTATTTT
15	TRBV27	NA	TRBD2	TRBJ2-7	CASRRMTSDSYEQYF	TGTGCCAGCAGACGCATGACTAGCGACTCCTACGAGCAGTACTTC